This TCR beta chain derives from a study of cytomegalovirus exposure and HLA in healthy donors (TCRdb year 2017). Study-wide context: According to a later analysis, one platform produced both the 110 or so validation repertoires and the approximately 600 repertoires of the first cohort. The study aimed to test whether cataloging public T cell receptors could reveal signatures of past pathogen exposure. To predict cytomegalovirus infection status, the study brought together high-throughput TCR immunosequencing, statistical association of individual TCRs with disease status, and machine learning. Along with the roughly 670-subject first cohort, a separate validation cohort of approximately 110 different subjects was used.

Trimming takes 4 bases off V and 1 base off J; junction bases not matched to a gene: 5. CDR1 is given as MNHEY and CDR2 as SVGAGI, both from the germline V gene. The CDR3, from cysteine to phenylalanine, totals 16 residues. Of all the DNA, just the CDR3 is kept, 48 bases in frame from base 1. Overall study outcomes, separate from this receptor: A few of the identified cytomegalovirus-associated TCR beta chains were confirmed in vitro to be specific for cytomegalovirus antigens. Most TCR sequences were seen in very few donors, while some public TCRs were found in many individuals. The classifier was reported to diagnose cytomegalovirus status with high specificity and sensitivity in both the original and validation cohorts. The validation cohort had no HLA typing available for a later analysis, so co-occurrence within that cohort was assessed over all 120 or so repertoires. A total of about 150 TCR beta chains were listed by the study as associated with cytomegalovirus. In a later analysis, TCRs clustered in the first cohort were found to also tend to co-occur in the approximately 110 validation repertoires, with approximately 95% of cluster scores above 0. The authors suggested that the approach could potentially be extended to other disease states and immunological phenotypes.

With respect to this clone: Its antigen specificity is not known. No much larger clone is present one base from it, and per-base qualities are unavailable.

Separate from the roughly 650-subject first cohort, the validation cohort of 95 to 150 subjects was the group to which the donors belonged. Library preparation employed the immunoSEQ multiplex PCR assay. On the study's bioinformatics: A statistical classification framework was developed to diagnose cytomegalovirus status using the catalog of TCR beta chain sequences. Entries here come from immuneACCESS through TCRdb and include only in-frame sequences with V and J called. Some clones fail to appear in such tables; in the studies checked, an unresolved V gene covers under half of the shortfall, and the cause of the remainder is unknown. Clone size and the V and J calls come from that table; the DNA yielded D and trimming. The table for this sample lists about 110,000 clones; approximately 90% of them were counted only once. 1.5% to 2% of the sample goes to the ten largest clones.

The rearranged segments are TRBV6-5 and TRBJ2-5; 11 junctional bases match TRBD2. The specimen was PBMCs. This clonotype was obtained from a woman aged 18-29 years in good health and CMV-seropositive. The DNA sequence follows: TGTGCCAGCAGTTCCACGACTAGCGGGGTCCAAGAGACCCAGTACTTC. Translation gives CASSSTTSGVQETQYF.